This TCR beta chain appears in the sequencing data of a study of control samples from healthy donors and cancer patients. Germline lookup yields CDR1 GTSNPN and CDR2 SVGIG (reference sequence). This CDR3 has 14 residues. Trimming took 3 bases from V and 11 from J, leaving 17 bases between them. Data came from immunoSEQ multiplex PCR; TCRdb stores just in-frame clones and leaves some out. The sample shows 90,000 to 100,000 clones, almost 85% of them seen only once. Sequencing input: blood. The chain employs TRBV30 and TRBJ1-6; possibly TRBD1 for D (6 bases). This sequence was found in a man between 60 and 75 years old in good health. This chain's CDR3 is CAWRGGRDVAPLHF. CDR3 coding DNA: TGTGCCTGGAGGGGGGGCAGGGACGTGGCACCCCTCCACTTT.